The text below deals with one T cell receptor (beta chain). Its recognized antigen is unknown. No much larger clonotype is one base removed from it; base qualities were not supplied. These data come from a study of control samples from healthy donors and cancer patients (dated by TCRdb to 2020 to 2022). The method was the immunoSEQ multiplex PCR assay. TCRdb limited this immuneACCESS table to in-frame rearrangements with V and J called. A share of clones is missing; checked studies link under half to unresolved V genes, and the rest is unexplained. Across this sample there are about 80,000 clones, with about 88% seen only once. The ten largest account for 7.6% of the sample. CDR1 SGHAT and CDR2 FQNNGV are derived from the germline V gene. Including the terminal cysteine and phenylalanine, the CDR3 comprises 15 residues. The sequence is cut down to CDR3 DNA, 45 bases in frame from base 1. V is cut back by 5 bases and J by 2 bases, with 7 bases in the junction unmatched.

The rearrangement combines TRBV11-2 with TRBJ2-7, with 9 junctional bases fitting TRBD1. Sequenced sample: blood. The clonotype was recovered from a woman between 55 and 75 years old in good health. The bases read TGTGCCAGCAGCATAAGGGGACAGGGAGCCTACGAGCAGTACTTC. Its translation is CASSIRGQGAYEQYF.